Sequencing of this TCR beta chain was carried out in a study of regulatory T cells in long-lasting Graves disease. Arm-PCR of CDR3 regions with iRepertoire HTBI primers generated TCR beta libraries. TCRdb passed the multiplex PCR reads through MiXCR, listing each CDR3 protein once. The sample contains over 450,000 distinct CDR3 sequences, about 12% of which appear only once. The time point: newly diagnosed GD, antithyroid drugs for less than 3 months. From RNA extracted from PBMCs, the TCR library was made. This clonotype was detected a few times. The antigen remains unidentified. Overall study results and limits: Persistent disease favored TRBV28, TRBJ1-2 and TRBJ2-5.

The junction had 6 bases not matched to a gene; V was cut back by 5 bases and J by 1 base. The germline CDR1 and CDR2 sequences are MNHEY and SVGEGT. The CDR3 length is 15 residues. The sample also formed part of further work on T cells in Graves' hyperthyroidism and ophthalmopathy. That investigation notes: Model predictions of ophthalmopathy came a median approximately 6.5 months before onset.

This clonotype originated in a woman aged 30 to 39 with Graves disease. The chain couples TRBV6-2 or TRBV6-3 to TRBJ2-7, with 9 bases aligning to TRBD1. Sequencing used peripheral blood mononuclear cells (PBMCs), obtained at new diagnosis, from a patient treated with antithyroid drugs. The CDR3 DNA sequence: TGTGCCAGCAGTAGACCGGGACAGGGATCCTACGAGCAGTACTTC. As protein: CASSRPGQGSYEQYF.